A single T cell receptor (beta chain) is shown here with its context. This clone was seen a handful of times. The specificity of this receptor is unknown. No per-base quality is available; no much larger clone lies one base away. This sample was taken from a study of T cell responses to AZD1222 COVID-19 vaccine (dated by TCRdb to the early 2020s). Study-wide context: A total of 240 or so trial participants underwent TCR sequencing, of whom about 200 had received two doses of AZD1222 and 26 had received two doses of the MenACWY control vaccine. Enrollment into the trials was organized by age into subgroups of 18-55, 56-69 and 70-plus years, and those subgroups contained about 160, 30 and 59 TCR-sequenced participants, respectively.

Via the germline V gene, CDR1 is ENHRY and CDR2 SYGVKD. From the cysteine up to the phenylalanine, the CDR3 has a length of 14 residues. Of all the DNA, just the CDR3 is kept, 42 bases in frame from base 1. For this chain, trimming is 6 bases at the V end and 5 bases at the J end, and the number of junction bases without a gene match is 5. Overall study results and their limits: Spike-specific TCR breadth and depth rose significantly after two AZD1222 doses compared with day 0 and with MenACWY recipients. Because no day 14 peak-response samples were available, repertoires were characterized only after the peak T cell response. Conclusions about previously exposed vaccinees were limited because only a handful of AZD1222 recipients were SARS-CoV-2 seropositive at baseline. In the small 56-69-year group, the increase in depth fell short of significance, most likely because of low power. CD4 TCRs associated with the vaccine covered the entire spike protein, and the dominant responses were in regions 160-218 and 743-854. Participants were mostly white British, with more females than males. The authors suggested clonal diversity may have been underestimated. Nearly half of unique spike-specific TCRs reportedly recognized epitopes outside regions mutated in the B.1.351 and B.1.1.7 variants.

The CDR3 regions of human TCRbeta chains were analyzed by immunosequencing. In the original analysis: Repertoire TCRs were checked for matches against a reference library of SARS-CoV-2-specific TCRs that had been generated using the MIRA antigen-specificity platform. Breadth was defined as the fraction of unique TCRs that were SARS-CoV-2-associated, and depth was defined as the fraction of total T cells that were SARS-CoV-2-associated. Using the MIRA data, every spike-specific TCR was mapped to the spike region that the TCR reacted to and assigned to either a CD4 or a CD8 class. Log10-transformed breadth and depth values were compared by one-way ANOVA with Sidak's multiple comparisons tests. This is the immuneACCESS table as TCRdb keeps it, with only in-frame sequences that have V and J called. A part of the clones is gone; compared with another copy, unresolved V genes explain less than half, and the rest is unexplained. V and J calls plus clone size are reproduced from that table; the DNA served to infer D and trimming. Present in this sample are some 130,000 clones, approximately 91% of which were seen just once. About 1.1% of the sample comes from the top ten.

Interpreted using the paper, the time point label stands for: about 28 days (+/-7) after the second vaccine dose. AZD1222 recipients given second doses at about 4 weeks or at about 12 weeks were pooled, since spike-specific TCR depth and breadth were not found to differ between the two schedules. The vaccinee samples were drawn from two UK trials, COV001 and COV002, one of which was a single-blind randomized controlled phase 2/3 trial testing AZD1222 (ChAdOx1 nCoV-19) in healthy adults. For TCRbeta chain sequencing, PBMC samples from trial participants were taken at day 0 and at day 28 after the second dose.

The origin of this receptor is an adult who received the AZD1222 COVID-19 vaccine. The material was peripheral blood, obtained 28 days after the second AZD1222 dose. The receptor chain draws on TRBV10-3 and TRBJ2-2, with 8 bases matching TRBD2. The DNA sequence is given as TGTGCCATCAGGATTCCTAGCGGGACCGGGGAGCTGTTTTTT. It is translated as CAIRIPSGTGELFF.